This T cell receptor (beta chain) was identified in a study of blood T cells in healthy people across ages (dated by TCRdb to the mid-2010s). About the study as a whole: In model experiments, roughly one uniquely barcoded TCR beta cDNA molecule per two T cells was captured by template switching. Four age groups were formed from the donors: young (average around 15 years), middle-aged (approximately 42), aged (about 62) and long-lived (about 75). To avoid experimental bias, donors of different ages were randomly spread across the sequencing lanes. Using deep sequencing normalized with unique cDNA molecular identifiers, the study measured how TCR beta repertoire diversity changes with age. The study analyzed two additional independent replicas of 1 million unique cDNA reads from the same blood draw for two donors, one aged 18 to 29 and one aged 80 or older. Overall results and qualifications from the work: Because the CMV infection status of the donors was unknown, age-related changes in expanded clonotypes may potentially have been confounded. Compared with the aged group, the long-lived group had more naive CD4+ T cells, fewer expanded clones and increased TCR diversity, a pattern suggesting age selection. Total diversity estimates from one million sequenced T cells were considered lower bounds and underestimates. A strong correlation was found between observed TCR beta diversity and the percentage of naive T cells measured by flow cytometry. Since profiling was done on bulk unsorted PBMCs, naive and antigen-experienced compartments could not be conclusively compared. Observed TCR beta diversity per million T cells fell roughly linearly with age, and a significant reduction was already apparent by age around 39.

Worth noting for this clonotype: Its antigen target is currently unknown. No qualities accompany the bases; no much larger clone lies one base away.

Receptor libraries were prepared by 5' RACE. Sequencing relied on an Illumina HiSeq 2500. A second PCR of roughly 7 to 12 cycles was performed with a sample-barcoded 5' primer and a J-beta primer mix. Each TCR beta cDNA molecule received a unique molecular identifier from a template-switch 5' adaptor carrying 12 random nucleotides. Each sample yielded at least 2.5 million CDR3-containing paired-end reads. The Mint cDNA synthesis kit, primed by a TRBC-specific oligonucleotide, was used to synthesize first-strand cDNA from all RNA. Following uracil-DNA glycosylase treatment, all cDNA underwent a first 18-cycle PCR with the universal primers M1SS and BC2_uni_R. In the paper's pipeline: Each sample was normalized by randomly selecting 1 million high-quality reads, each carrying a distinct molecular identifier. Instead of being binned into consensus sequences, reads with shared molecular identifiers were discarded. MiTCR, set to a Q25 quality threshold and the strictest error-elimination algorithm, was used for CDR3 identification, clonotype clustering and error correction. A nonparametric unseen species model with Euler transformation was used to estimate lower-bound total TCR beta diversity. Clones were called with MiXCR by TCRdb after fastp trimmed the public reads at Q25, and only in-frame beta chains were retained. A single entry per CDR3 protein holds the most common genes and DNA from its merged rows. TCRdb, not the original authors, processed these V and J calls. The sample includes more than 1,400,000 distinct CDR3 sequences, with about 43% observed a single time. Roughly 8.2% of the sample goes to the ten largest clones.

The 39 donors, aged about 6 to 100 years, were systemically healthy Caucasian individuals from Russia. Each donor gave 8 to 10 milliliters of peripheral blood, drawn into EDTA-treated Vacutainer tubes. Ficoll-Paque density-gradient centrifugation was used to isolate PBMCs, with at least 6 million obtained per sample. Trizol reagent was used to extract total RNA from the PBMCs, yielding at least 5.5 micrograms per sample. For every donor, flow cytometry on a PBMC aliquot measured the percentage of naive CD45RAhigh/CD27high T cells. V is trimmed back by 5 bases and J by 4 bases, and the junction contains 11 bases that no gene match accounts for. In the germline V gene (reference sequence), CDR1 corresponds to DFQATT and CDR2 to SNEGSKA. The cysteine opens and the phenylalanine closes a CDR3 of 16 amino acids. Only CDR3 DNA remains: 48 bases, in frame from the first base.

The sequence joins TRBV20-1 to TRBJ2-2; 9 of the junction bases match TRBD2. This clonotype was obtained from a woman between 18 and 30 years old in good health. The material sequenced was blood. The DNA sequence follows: TGCAGTGCTCGGAATCTTGCGGGGGGGCGCACCGGGGAGCTGTTTTTT. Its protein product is CSARNLAGGRTGELFF.